This T cell receptor beta chain emerged from a study of cytomegalovirus exposure and HLA in healthy donors. Trimming took 4 bases from V and 1 from J, leaving 14 bases between them. Germline V CDR1 and CDR2: SGHRS, YFSETQ. The CDR3 is 15 residues long. As for this clone: The target antigen is unknown.

Study results and limitations: Per a later analysis, 18,000 or so TCR beta sequences showed association with HLA alleles at 0.05 false discovery rate. In vitro, three CMV-associated chains proved specific for CMV antigens.

Both 60 Vbeta primers and 13 Jbeta primers went into the PCR. The repertoire was sequenced with immunoSEQ multiplex PCR; TCRdb's copy has only in-frame clones and lacks some. In all, the sample yields 20,000 to 25,000 clones. Donors had nominal health at sampling but likely had unrecorded immune exposures. This TCR was sampled from a male donor in good health and CMV-seropositive. This chain joins TRBV5-1 and TRBJ2-5; TRBD1 might be the D (6 bases). Sequencing was performed on PBMCs. CDR3 protein: CASSIGQLTQETQYF. The CDR3 DNA reads as TGCGCCAGCAGCATAGGACAGCTAACCCAAGAGACCCAGTACTTC.